This T cell receptor (beta chain) derives from a study of T cell responses to AZD1222 COVID-19 vaccine. Some clones are missing from TCRdb's copy, which holds only in-frame ones; the method was immunoSEQ multiplex PCR. The data contain under 100,000 clones, 80% to 90% of them seen just once; the ten biggest clones take up roughly 12%. This CDR3 comprises 14 residues. Germline CDR1 LNHDA, CDR2 SQIVND (reference sequence). After removal of 6 bases from V and 6 bases from J, the junction contained 8 bases not matched to a gene. Pooled samples include second doses given at about 4 or 12 weeks. This receptor was identified in an adult who received the AZD1222 COVID-19 vaccine. The chain carries TRBV19 and TRBJ1-2; 9 bases match TRBD1. Sequencing was performed on peripheral blood, taken 28 days after the second AZD1222 dose. CDR3 in amino acids: CASSQRGQGHGYTF. The CDR3 DNA follows: TGTGCCAGTAGCCAACGCGGACAGGGGCATGGCTACACCTTC.